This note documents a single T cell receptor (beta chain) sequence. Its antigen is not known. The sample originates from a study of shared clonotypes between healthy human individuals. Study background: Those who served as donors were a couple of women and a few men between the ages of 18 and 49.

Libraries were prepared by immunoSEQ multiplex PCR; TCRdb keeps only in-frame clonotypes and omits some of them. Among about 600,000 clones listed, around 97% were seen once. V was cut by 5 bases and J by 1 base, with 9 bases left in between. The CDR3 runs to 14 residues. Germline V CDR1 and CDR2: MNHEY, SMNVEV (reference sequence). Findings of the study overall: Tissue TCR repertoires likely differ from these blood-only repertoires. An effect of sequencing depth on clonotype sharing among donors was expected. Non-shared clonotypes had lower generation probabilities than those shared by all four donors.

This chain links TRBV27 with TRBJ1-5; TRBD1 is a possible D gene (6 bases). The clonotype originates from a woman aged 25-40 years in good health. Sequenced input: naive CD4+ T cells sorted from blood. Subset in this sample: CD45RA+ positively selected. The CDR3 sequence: CASSPTGSNQPQHF. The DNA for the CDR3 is TGTGCCAGCAGTCCTACAGGGAGCAATCAGCCCCAGCATTTT.